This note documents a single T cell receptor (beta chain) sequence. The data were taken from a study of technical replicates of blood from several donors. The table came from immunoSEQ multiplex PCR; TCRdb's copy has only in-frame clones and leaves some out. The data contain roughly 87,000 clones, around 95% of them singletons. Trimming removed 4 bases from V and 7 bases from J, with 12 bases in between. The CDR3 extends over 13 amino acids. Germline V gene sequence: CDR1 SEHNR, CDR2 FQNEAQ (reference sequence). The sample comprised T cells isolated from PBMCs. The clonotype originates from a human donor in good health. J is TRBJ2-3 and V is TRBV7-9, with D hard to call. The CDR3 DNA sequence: TGTGCCAGCAGCTCCGTTCCACTCCATACGCAGTATTTT. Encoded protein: CASSSVPLHTQYF.